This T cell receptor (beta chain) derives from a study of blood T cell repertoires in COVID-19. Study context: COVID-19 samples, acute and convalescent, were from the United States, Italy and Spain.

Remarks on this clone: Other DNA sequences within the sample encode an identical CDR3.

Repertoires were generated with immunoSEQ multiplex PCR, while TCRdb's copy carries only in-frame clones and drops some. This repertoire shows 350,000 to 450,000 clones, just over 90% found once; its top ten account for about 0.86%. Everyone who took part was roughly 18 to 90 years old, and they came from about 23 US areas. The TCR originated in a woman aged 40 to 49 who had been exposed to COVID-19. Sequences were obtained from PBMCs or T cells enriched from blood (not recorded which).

CDR3 residues: CASSPGTGYSNQPQHF. DNA of the CDR3: TGTGCCAGCAGCCCCGGGACTGGTTATAGCAATCAGCCCCAGCATTTT. This rearrangement joins TRBV5-5 to TRBJ1-5, with D possibly TRBD1 on 5 matching bases. Germline V gene sequence: CDR1 SGHKS, CDR2 YYEKEE (reference sequence). V lost 4 bases and J lost 0, with 14 bases in between. The CDR3 sequence is 16 residues long.